This is a list of T cell receptor beta chains from one sample in a study of blood T cell repertoires in COVID-19. Sequencing was performed with immunoSEQ multiplex PCR; in TCRdb, only in-frame clones are kept and a portion is missing. The data show 200,000 to 300,000 clones, with 85% seen just once and over 5.5% held by the top ten. Sequencing input: peripheral blood. Source of these receptors: a woman in her fifties or sixties with active or convalescent COVID-19. Both conserved end residues are part of each CDR3. The order of the fields is V gene, clone size, J gene, D gene, CDR3 protein, CDR3 DNA. A D gene is named only where the DNA matches it firmly. Clone size appears in some rows only: once, few, many, or a class for an expanded clone.

>TRBV9|.|TRBJ1-1|.
CASSPGGLSEAFF
TGTGCCAGCAGCCCTGGAGGGCTCTCTGAAGCTTTCTTT
>TRBV5-1|.|TRBJ2-1|.
CASSLAGVGFSYNEQFF
TGCGCCAGCAGCTTGGCGGGGGTCGGATTCTCCTACAATGAGCAGTTCTTC
>TRBV3-1/TRBV3-2|few|TRBJ2-7|TRBD2
CASSQVYSGSPLSYEQYF
TGTGCCAGCAGCCAAGTCTACAGCGGGAGTCCCCTCTCCTACGAGCAGTACTTC
>TRBV5-8|few|TRBJ1-5|TRBD1
CASSFDGTVSQPQHF
TGTGCCAGCAGCTTCGACGGGACAGTGTCTCAGCCCCAGCATTTT
>TRBV19|.|TRBJ2-2|TRBD2
CASSITGGTAGELFF
TGTGCCAGTAGTATAACGGGGGGTACCGCCGGGGAGCTGTTTTTT
>TRBV27|.|TRBJ1-4|.
CASSEGTNEKLFF
TGTGCCAGCTCTGAGGGAACTAATGAAAAACTGTTTTTT
>TRBV11-3|.|TRBJ2-1|.
CASSLGGGGFYNEQFF
TGTGCCAGCAGCTTAGGAGGGGGGGGCTTCTACAATGAGCAGTTCTTC
>TRBV5-1|.|TRBJ2-2|.
CASSLITSSAGELFF
TGCGCCAGCAGCTTGATAACTAGCTCAGCCGGGGAGCTGTTTTTT
>TRBV7-9|.|TRBJ2-1|.
CASSLSRGRGNYNEQFF
TGTGCCAGCAGCTTATCAAGAGGGCGAGGGAACTACAATGAGCAGTTCTTC
>TRBV6-5|.|TRBJ1-2|.
CASTIRGGVNGYTF
TGTGCCAGCACTATCCGGGGGGGTGTCAATGGCTACACCTTC
>TRBV3-1/TRBV3-2|.|TRBJ1-2|TRBD1
CASSQGTGGNYGYTF
TGTGCCAGCAGCCAAGGCACAGGGGGCAACTATGGCTACACCTTC
>TRBV7-6|.|TRBJ2-5|.
CASSSPPEDPGTQYF
TGTGCCAGCAGCTCCCCCCCGGAGGACCCGGGGACCCAGTACTTC
>TRBV7-9|.|TRBJ1-6|.
CASRLDEGSYNSPLHF
TGTGCCAGCAGACTGGACGAGGGATCCTATAATTCACCCCTCCACTTT
>TRBV27|.|TRBJ2-1|.
CASSSRNRDTDRSYNEQFF
TGTGCCAGCAGCTCTAGGAACCGGGACACCGACCGCTCCTACAATGAGCAGTTCTTC
>TRBV30|.|TRBJ2-7|.
CAWSVGGYEQYF
TGTGCCTGGAGTGTAGGGGGCTACGAGCAGTACTTC
>TRBV30|.|TRBJ1-1|TRBD1
CAWSGTGTANTEAFF
TGTGCCTGGAGTGGTACCGGGACAGCTAACACTGAAGCTTTCTTT
>TRBV10-3|few|TRBJ2-3|TRBD1
CAIPRGGSTDTQYF
TGTGCCATCCCGAGAGGGGGCAGCACAGATACGCAGTATTTT
>TRBV6-5|.|TRBJ1-5|.
CASSPQTSSNQPQHF
TGTGCCAGCAGTCCTCAGACAAGTAGCAATCAGCCCCAGCATTTT
>TRBV11-2|.|TRBJ2-1|TRBD1
CASSFGDRGGEQFF
TGTGCCAGCAGCTTTGGGGACAGGGGAGGTGAGCAGTTCTTC
>TRBV11-2|.|TRBJ2-5|.
CASSLAVGKVGETQYF
TGTGCCAGCAGCTTGGCGGTCGGGAAGGTGGGGGAGACCCAGTACTTC
>TRBV28|.|TRBJ2-5|TRBD2
CASLAGYQETQYF
TGTGCCAGCCTAGCGGGATACCAAGAGACCCAGTACTTC
>TRBV5-1|.|TRBJ2-5|.
CASSLGPAGSETQYF
TGCGCCAGCAGCTTGGGGCCGGCAGGGTCGGAGACCCAGTACTTC
>TRBV10-3|once|TRBJ1-2|.
CAISEPGENGHGYTF
TGTGCCATCAGTGAGCCAGGGGAGAATGGCCATGGCTACACCTTC
>TRBV24-1|.|TRBJ1-1|TRBD1
CATRGQGAGTEAFF
TGTGCCACCAGAGGACAGGGGGCTGGCACTGAAGCTTTCTTT
>TRBV5-4|once|TRBJ2-3|.
CASSWKRASNTDTQYF
TGTGCCAGCAGCTGGAAGCGGGCCTCAAACACAGATACGCAGTATTTT
>TRBV11-2|.|TRBJ2-3|TRBD2
CASSLVASGSRSDTQYF
TGTGCCAGCAGCTTAGTTGCTAGCGGGAGTAGGTCAGATACGCAGTATTTT
>TRBV11-3|.|TRBJ2-3|TRBD2
CASSLLAGGATDTQYF
TGTGCCAGCAGCCTCCTGGCGGGAGGGGCCACAGATACGCAGTATTTT
>TRBV2|.|TRBJ1-2|TRBD1
CASRFGTVNYGYTF
TGTGCCAGCAGATTTGGGACAGTGAACTATGGCTACACCTTC
>TRBV19|.|TRBJ2-7|TRBD2
CASIGTSGSQYF
TGTGCCAGTATCGGGACTAGCGGAAGCCAGTACTTC
>TRBV7-6|once|TRBJ2-7|TRBD2
CASSWTSGSDEQYF
TGTGCCAGCAGCTGGACTAGCGGGAGTGACGAGCAGTACTTC
>TRBV4-2|.|TRBJ1-1|.
CASSQEWRATEAFF
TGTGCCAGCAGCCAAGAGTGGCGGGCTACTGAAGCTTTCTTT
>TRBV2|.|TRBJ1-5|.
CASSSRSVSNQPQHF
TGTGCCAGCAGTTCTCGGTCCGTTAGCAATCAGCCCCAGCATTTT
>TRBV2|.|TRBJ1-1|.
CASSIQPNTEAFF
TGTGCCAGCAGTATACAGCCGAACACTGAAGCTTTCTTT
>TRBV21-1|.|TRBJ2-5|.
CASSIGLAGGETQYF
TGTGCCAGCAGCATTGGACTAGCGGGAGGGGAGACCCAGTACTTC
>TRBV10-3|.|TRBJ2-7|TRBD2
CAISEASGTSSYEQYF
TGTGCCATCAGTGAGGCTAGCGGGACCAGCTCCTACGAGCAGTACTTC
>TRBV7-2|.|TRBJ2-1|.
CASSLDPGAYNEQFF
TGTGCCAGCAGCTTAGACCCAGGGGCTTACAATGAGCAGTTCTTC
>TRBV9|once|TRBJ2-7|.
CASSVATISDEQYF
TGTGCCAGCAGCGTAGCTACTATCTCGGACGAGCAGTACTTC
>TRBV11-2|once|TRBJ2-7|.
CASTSRIYEQYF
TGTGCCAGCACCTCCAGGATCTACGAGCAGTACTTC
>TRBV5-1|.|TRBJ1-3|TRBD1
CASSGLQGIAGNTIYF
TGCGCCAGCAGCGGATTACAGGGGATTGCTGGAAACACCATATATTTT
>TRBV11-2|.|TRBJ1-3|TRBD1
CASSPGQGRNTIYF
TGTGCCAGCAGCCCGGGACAGGGCAGAAACACCATATATTTT
>TRBV19|.|TRBJ1-1|.
CASSIQGRNTEAFF
TGTGCCAGCAGTATACAGGGTCGGAACACTGAAGCTTTCTTT
>TRBV29-1|.|TRBJ2-5|.
CSVELGLLQETQYF
TGCAGCGTTGAATTGGGGCTCCTCCAAGAGACCCAGTACTTC
>TRBV11-3|once|TRBJ2-7|.
CASSDPGTVSYEQYF
TGTGCCAGCAGCGACCCCGGGACTGTCTCCTACGAGCAGTACTTC
>TRBV9|.|TRBJ2-1|TRBD2
CASSKGLAGGPGNEQFF
TGTGCCAGCAGCAAAGGACTAGCGGGAGGGCCGGGGAATGAGCAGTTCTTC
>TRBV30|many|TRBJ2-7|TRBD2
CASTAGGAYEQYF
TGTGCCTCGACCGCGGGAGGGGCCTACGAGCAGTACTTC
>TRBV4-2|.|TRBJ2-3|TRBD2
CASSQDAGGGADTQYF
TGTGCCAGCAGCCAGGACGCGGGGGGTGGGGCAGATACGCAGTATTTT
>TRBV5-1|.|TRBJ1-1|.
CASSLGADTEAFF
TGCGCCAGCAGCTTGGGAGCCGACACTGAAGCTTTCTTT
>TRBV7-3|.|TRBJ2-1|TRBD2
CASSLSLAEYNEQFF
TGTGCCAGCAGCTTAAGTCTAGCGGAATACAATGAGCAGTTCTTC
>TRBV7-6|.|TRBJ2-1|TRBD2
CASRLRPGLAGPYNEQFF
TGTGCCAGCAGGCTAAGACCGGGACTAGCGGGACCCTACAATGAGCAGTTCTTC
>TRBV2|.|TRBJ1-5|.
CASGPSGRQGNQPQHF
TGTGCCAGCGGCCCGAGCGGGCGACAAGGCAATCAGCCCCAGCATTTT
>TRBV7-9|.|TRBJ2-7|.
CASSPRGTYEQYF
TGTGCCAGCAGCCCCCGGGGAACCTACGAGCAGTACTTC
>TRBV19|few|TRBJ2-3|.
CASSGREGDTQYF
TGTGCCAGTAGTGGCAGGGAAGGAGATACGCAGTATTTT
>TRBV9|.|TRBJ2-1|TRBD1
CASSGGTGFYNEQFF
TGTGCCAGCAGCGGAGGGACAGGCTTTTACAATGAGCAGTTCTTC
>TRBV11-2|few|TRBJ2-2|TRBD1
CASSSKSGQLDVGELFF
TGTGCCAGCAGCTCAAAATCGGGACAGCTCGACGTCGGGGAGCTGTTTTTT
>TRBV27|.|TRBJ2-3|TRBD2
CASSLMTSGSTDTQYF
TGTGCCAGCAGTTTAATGACTAGCGGGTCCACAGATACGCAGTATTTT
>TRBV11-3|.|TRBJ2-1|.
CASSFGEGSYNEQFF
TGTGCCAGCAGCTTCGGGGAAGGATCCTACAATGAGCAGTTCTTC
>TRBV6-5|many|TRBJ1-6|.
CASSPTGNSPLHF
TGTGCCAGCAGTCCCACAGGGAATTCACCCCTCCACTTT